A single sample gave rise to the 31 T cell receptor beta chains below, sequenced in a study of shared clonotypes between healthy human individuals. Terminally differentiated effector memory CD45RA+ cells were excluded by CCR7 positive selection of CD45RO-negative cells. Data came from immunoSEQ multiplex PCR; TCRdb stores just in-frame clones and leaves some out. The table lists some 2.1 million clones, roughly 94% of them singletons. Sequencing was performed on naive CD8+ T cells sorted from blood. These receptor sequences come from a man aged 18 to 29 in good health.

This clone showed up just once. Its ends do not fully match the called genes, so a read error is possible. The rearrangement joins TRBV7-7 to TRBJ2-7; the D is unclear. Germline lookup yields CDR1 SSHAT and CDR2 FNYEAQ (reference sequence). The CDR3 sequence is 13 residues long. The CDR3 DNA is TGTGCTAGCAGCCCCTCGGGCTTCCCCGAGCAGTACTTC. Translated: CASSPSGFPEQYF.

J is TRBJ2-7 and V is TRBV30; possible D gene TRBD2, 6 bases. V was trimmed by 3 bases and J by 5 bases, leaving 17 bases between them. The CDR3 spans 14 residues. Germline V gene sequence: CDR1 GTSNPN, CDR2 SVGIG (reference sequence). The CDR3 sequence is CAWSGGAGVNEQYF. The CDR3 DNA sequence: TGTGCCTGGAGCGGAGGAGCGGGTGTAAACGAGCAGTACTTC.

The V call is TRBV27, the J call TRBJ2-6; D unclear. Germline assignment: CDR1 MNHEY and CDR2 SMNVEV (reference sequence). The CDR3 covers 16 residues. Trimming removed 7 bases at V and 2 bases at J, with 15 bases between. The CDR3 region has the DNA TGTGCCAGCACCCCCTCGACCTATGCTGGGGCCAACGTCCTGACTTTC. Its protein product is CASTPSTYAGANVLTF. Full variable domain (remainder filled in from reference TRBV27 and TRBJ2-6): EAQVTQNPRYLITVTGKKLTVTCSQNMNHEYMSWYRQDPGLGLRQIYYSMNVEVTDKGDVPEGYKVSRKEKRNFPLILESPSPNQTSLYFCASTPSTYAGANVLTFGAGSRLTVL.

The V gene is TRBV7-6, the J gene TRBJ2-1; D might be TRBD2 (6 bases). V was trimmed by 3 bases and J by 1 base, leaving 22 bases between them. Germline V gives CDR1 SGHVS, CDR2 FNYEAQ. The length of the CDR3 is 19 residues. The CDR3 bases are TGTGCCAGCAGCTTCCGGGACTCCTTACGAGCGGATTCCTACAATGAGCAGTTCTTC. Translation: CASSFRDSLRADSYNEQFF.

V is TRBV7-2 and J is TRBJ2-1; no firm D call. This CDR3 contains 13 residues. Germline V gene sequence: CDR1 SGHTA, CDR2 FQGNSA. Between the trimmed V and J ends, which lost 2 bases and 6 bases, there was a span of 8 bases. In DNA form, the CDR3 reads TGTGCCAGCAGCTTAATGAGGATCAATGAGCAGTTCTTC. Translating gives CASSLMRINEQFF.

The chain recombines TRBV11-2 with TRBJ2-3; 10 bases are a match to TRBD1. CDR3 length: 16 residues. Unmatched junction bases numbered 7, after V lost 1 base and J lost 6 bases. The germline CDR1 and CDR2 sequences are SGHAT and FQNNGV. CDR3 amino acids: CASSLGYRDRGDTQYF. CDR3 DNA: TGTGCCAGCAGCTTAGGATACCGGGACAGGGGCGATACGCAGTATTTT.

This chain joins TRBV19 and TRBJ2-2, with D perhaps TRBD2 (6 bases). This CDR3 spans 14 amino acids. Trimming shortened V by 7 bases and J by 4 bases, and 13 bases separated the two germline ends. Germline V lookup: CDR1 LNHDA, CDR2 SQIVND (reference sequence). The CDR3 is CASTLGGFTGELFF. CDR3 nucleotides: TGTGCCAGTACCCTTGGAGGGTTCACCGGGGAGCTGTTTTTT. The entire variable domain, with the rest obtained from reference TRBV19 and TRBJ2-2, is as follows: DGGITQSPKYLFRKEGQNVTLSCEQNLNHDAMYWYRQDPGQGLRLIYYSQIVNDFQKGDIAEGYSVSREKKESFPLTVTSAQKNPTAFYLCASTLGGFTGELFFGEGSRLTVL.

The rearrangement links TRBV2 to TRBJ2-7; D gene ambiguous. Germline loops: CDR1 SNHLY, CDR2 FYNNEI. The CDR3 totals 13 residues. The ends were cut back, 4 bases at V and 3 bases at J, with 10 bases in the middle. CDR3 DNA sequence: TGTGCCAGCAGTGTCCTTTCGGGCTACGAGCAGTACTTC. It translates to CASSVLSGYEQYF.

The rearrangement links TRBV4-3 to TRBJ2-2; TRBD1 aligns across 8 bases. The CDR3 has 17 residues. Germline V CDR1 and CDR2: LGHNA, YSLEER. The J segment lost 0 bases and the V segment lost 0 bases, leaving 3 bases of the junction unmatched. CDR3 nucleotides: TGCGCCAGCAGCCAAGATCCGACAGGGGCGAACACCGGGGAGCTGTTTTTT. Protein product: CASSQDPTGANTGELFF.

This chain joins TRBV5-5 and TRBJ1-6, with 9 bases lining up with TRBD1. The CDR3 has 14 residues. Germline CDR1 SGHKS, CDR2 YYEKEE (reference sequence). Trimming cost V 4 bases and J 9 bases; bases outside gene matches: 5. The CDR3 DNA is TGTGCCAGCAGCCCGGGACAGGGCGGTTCACCCCTCCACTTT. Translated: CASSPGQGGSPLHF.

The rearrangement uses TRBV28 and TRBJ1-5; 9 nucleotides align to TRBD1. Germline CDR1 and CDR2: MDHEN and SYDVKM. The trim removed 2 bases at V and 6 bases at J, leaving 11 bases unmatched. This CDR3 is built from 17 residues. CDR3 coding DNA: TGTGCCAGCAGTTTAGAAGTCGGGACAGGGTATCCTCAGCCCCAGCATTTT. This gives the protein CASSLEVGTGYPQPQHF.

J is TRBJ1-6 and V is TRBV2; a possible D gene is TRBD1 (5 bases). The V and J ends lost 2 bases and 4 bases respectively, with 9 bases between them. The CDR3 runs to 15 residues. From germline, CDR1 is SNHLY and CDR2 FYNNEI. This CDR3 is CASSERQGYNSPLHF. The CDR3 DNA reads TGTGCCAGCAGTGAAAGGCAGGGTTATAATTCACCCCTCCACTTT.

This clone was seen just once. V is TRBV19 and J is TRBJ2-6; unclear D gene. The germline V gene encodes CDR1 LNHDA and CDR2 SQIVND (reference sequence). The CDR3 contains 13 residues. V was clipped by 6 bases and J by 4 bases, with 7 bases between them. The CDR3: CASSPLGANVLTF. DNA for the CDR3: TGTGCCAGTAGCCCCCTCGGGGCCAACGTCCTGACTTTC.

This rearrangement joins TRBV27 to TRBJ1-2, with TRBD1 as a possible D gene (5 bases). Trimming removed 4 bases at V and 4 bases at J, with 13 bases between. Looked up from germline, CDR1 is MNHEY and CDR2 is SMNVEV (reference sequence). The CDR3 has 14 amino acids. The CDR3 region is CASSYRAGGYGYTF. The CDR3 coding sequence is TGTGCCAGCAGTTACCGCGCCGGGGGCTATGGCTACACCTTC.

The chain uses TRBV19 and TRBJ1-5; D ambiguous. CDR3 size: 15 residues. V was clipped by 3 bases and J by 1 base, with 10 bases between them. In germline, CDR1 is LNHDA, CDR2 SQIVND (reference sequence). As DNA, the CDR3 is TGTGCCAGTAGTATTTCCGGCCTAAGCAATCAGCCCCAGCATTTT. Translation: CASSISGLSNQPQHF.

This clone was observed once. DNA of the CDR3: TGTGCCAGCAGTTCATCACCGGGACAGCAAGAGACCCAGTACTTC. It encodes CASSSSPGQQETQYF. The chain joins TRBV7-6 to TRBJ2-5, with 7 bases that match TRBD1. J gave up 2 bases and V 6 bases, and 9 bases lay outside the gene matches. Per germline, CDR1 SGHVS and CDR2 FNYEAQ. This CDR3 region has 15 residues.

The chain carries TRBV7-9 and TRBJ2-1, with D uncertain. This CDR3 region has 13 residues. Trimming removed 4 bases at V and 8 bases at J, with 12 bases between. Germline CDR1 and CDR2: SEHNR and FQNEAQ (reference sequence). CDR3 DNA: TGTGCCAGCAGCTCGACCACCTGGGATGAGCAGTTCTTC. It translates to CASSSTTWDEQFF.

This clone showed up just once. Other DNA variants within this sample encode the same CDR3. V is TRBV19 and J is TRBJ2-7; D possibly uses TRBD1 or TRBD2 (7 bases each). Germline CDR1 is LNHDA and CDR2 is SQIVND (reference sequence). The ends were cut back, 3 bases at V and 3 bases at J, with 12 bases in the middle. The CDR3 runs to 14 residues. The CDR3 sequence: CASSISGGDYEQYF. The CDR3 coding sequence is TGTGCCAGTAGTATTTCAGGGGGGGACTACGAGCAGTACTTC.

The rearrangement uses TRBV9 and TRBJ1-1, with D perhaps matching TRBD1 (5 bases). Trimming shortened V by 6 bases and J by 3 bases, and 12 bases separated the two germline ends. Germline V gene data show CDR1 as SGDLS and CDR2 as YYNGEE. The CDR3 is made up of 13 amino acids. The CDR3 sequence is CASKAGEDTEAFF. The CDR3 coding sequence is TGTGCCAGCAAGGCGGGGGAGGACACTGAAGCTTTCTTT.

This clone appeared a single time. The V gene is TRBV4-3, the J gene TRBJ1-1; D unclear. CDR3 length equals 18 residues. V shed 0 bases and J shed 0 bases, with 17 bases lying between them. Germline-derived CDR1 and CDR2 are LGHNA and YSLEER. The CDR3 DNA reads as TGCGCCAGCAGCCAAGATTGGATAACCGGACCTATGAACACTGAAGCTTTCTTT. Translating it yields CASSQDWITGPMNTEAFF.

V gene TRBV6-5 combines with J gene TRBJ2-7, with D perhaps TRBD1 (6 bases). The V end was cut by 8 bases, the J end by 4 bases, with 18 bases between. The CDR3 spans 14 residues. Germline V lookup: CDR1 MNHEY, CDR2 SVGAGI. The DNA for the CDR3 is TGTGCCAGCCGAGGACAGAGCTGGCTTTACGAGCAGTACTTC. Translating gives CASRGQSWLYEQYF.

About this clone: The same CDR3 is also encoded by other DNA sequences in this sample. This rearrangement joins TRBV15 to TRBJ2-5; 9 bases match TRBD1. Germline V gene sequence: CDR1 LNHNV, CDR2 YYDKDF (reference sequence). The V and J ends lost 3 bases and 2 bases, in that order; junction bases with no gene match: 4. The CDR3 loop spans 15 amino acids. CDR3 sequence (DNA): TGTGCCACCAGCAGGGGACAGGGCCGACAAGAGACCCAGTACTTC. Protein product: CATSRGQGRQETQYF. The complete variable domain, with remaining parts taken from reference TRBV15 and TRBJ2-5, reads DAMVIQNPRYQVTQFGKPVTLSCSQTLNHNVMYWYQQKSSQAPKLLFHYYDKDFNNEADTPDNFQSRRPNTSFCFLDIRSPGLGDTAMYLCATSRGQGRQETQYFGPGTRLLVL.

The chain combines TRBV28 with TRBJ2-3; 14 bases are shared with TRBD2. The J segment lost 2 bases and the V segment lost 4 bases, leaving 5 bases of the junction unmatched. The V gene's germline CDR1 is MDHEN and CDR2 SYDVKM. The CDR3 loop spans 17 amino acids. CDR3 loop: CASSWGLAGADTDTQYF. The CDR3 bases are TGTGCCAGCAGTTGGGGACTAGCGGGGGCAGACACAGATACGCAGTATTTT.

CDR3 in DNA: TGTGCCAGCAGTTGGGACAGGAGATACTACGAGCAGTACTTC. Translation: CASSWDRRYYEQYF. The V gene is TRBV27, the J gene TRBJ2-7; the match to TRBD1 covers 8 bases. Germline V gene sequence: CDR1 MNHEY, CDR2 SMNVEV (reference sequence). CDR3 length: 14 amino acids. With 4 bases clipped from V and 3 bases from J, the junction kept 5 bases outside the gene matches.

This clone was picked up a small number of times. The chain uses TRBV2 and TRBJ1-1; no definite D call. The CDR3 sequence is 15 residues long. V lost 5 bases and J lost 0, with 13 bases in between. Germline lookup yields CDR1 SNHLY and CDR2 FYNNEI. CDR3: CASSPWVLMNTEAFF. As DNA, the CDR3 is TGTGCCAGCAGTCCCTGGGTCCTTATGAACACTGAAGCTTTCTTT.

The rearrangement joins TRBV30 to TRBJ1-4; 11 nucleotides agree with TRBD1. This CDR3 contains 15 residues. Germline CDR1 is GTSNPN and CDR2 is SVGIG (reference sequence). V lost 1 base, J lost 5 bases, and 3 bases stayed unmatched. The CDR3 coding sequence is TGTGCCTGGAGTGACGGGACAGGGGGAAATGAAAAACTGTTTTTT. It codes for CAWSDGTGGNEKLFF.

V gene TRBV5-4 combines with J gene TRBJ2-1; TRBD2 might be the D (6 bases). Germline V gives CDR1 SGHNT, CDR2 YYREEE (reference sequence). The CDR3 is made up of 12 amino acids. V was trimmed by 6 bases and J by 8 bases, leaving 12 bases between them. For the CDR3, the DNA is TGTGCCAGCACCGCCCCTAGCGATGAGCAGTTCTTC. Protein sequence: CASTAPSDEQFF. The variable domain in full, completed from reference TRBV5-4 and TRBJ2-1, reads ETGVTQSPTHLIKTRGQQVTLRCSSQSGHNTVSWYQQALGQGPQFIFQYYREEENGRGNFPPRFSGLQFPNYSSELNVNALELDDSALYLCASTAPSDEQFFGPGTRLTVL.

The genes are TRBV5-6 and TRBJ2-5, with D tentatively TRBD2 (6 bases). The CDR3 loop spans 15 amino acids. The germline CDR1 and CDR2 sequences are SGHDT and YYEEEE. V was cut by 3 bases and J by 0 bases, with 12 bases left in between. DNA for the CDR3: TGTGCCAGCAGCTCGGGACTTAAGTACCAAGAGACCCAGTACTTC. Amino acids: CASSSGLKYQETQYF. Variable domain in full (rest from reference TRBV5-6 and TRBJ2-5): DAGVTQSPTHLIKTRGQQVTLRCSPKSGHDTVSWYQQALGQGPQFIFQYYEEEERQRGNFPDRFSGHQFPNYSSELNVNALLLGDSALYLCASSSGLKYQETQYFGPGTRLLVL.

To note about this clone: Other DNA sequences in the sample encode the same CDR3. The V and J genes are TRBV5-4 and TRBJ1-2; D not certain. The V gene lost 4 bases and the J gene lost 2 bases, with 6 bases spanning the gap. This CDR3 has 12 amino acids. CDR1 and CDR2 (germline): SGHNT, YYREEE (reference sequence). CDR3 loop: CASSPDNYGYTF. CDR3 sequence (DNA): TGTGCCAGCAGCCCAGACAACTATGGCTACACCTTC.

The table lists this clone with a few counts. The sample has other DNA sequences that encode this CDR3 too. The CDR3 nucleotides read TGTGCCTGGAGTGTAGGGGGGACCGGGGAGCTGTTTTTT. Protein sequence: CAWSVGGTGELFF. The rearrangement joins TRBV30 to TRBJ2-2; D possibly uses TRBD1 or TRBD2 (6 bases each). CDR1 GTSNPN and CDR2 SVGIG come from the germline V gene (reference sequence). The V gene lost 0 bases and the J gene lost 5 bases, with 7 bases spanning the gap. The CDR3 covers 13 residues.

V usage is TRBV7-9 and J usage is TRBJ2-2, with D unresolved. This CDR3 contains 13 residues. The V end was cut by 1 base, the J end by 4 bases, with 4 bases between. Germline CDR1 reads SEHNR; CDR2 reads FQNEAQ (reference sequence). The CDR3 bases are TGTGCCAGCAGCTTAGAAATCACCGGGGAGCTGTTTTTT. Amino acids: CASSLEITGELFF.